This TCR beta chain derives from a study of post-analysis software for immune sequencing data. Overall study: Recorded disease courses covered relapsing-remitting, secondary progressive and progressive-relapsing multiple sclerosis. Some patients had no subtype annotation.

The TCR beta cDNA libraries contained unique molecular identifiers. TCRdb reprocessed the PCR reads via MiXCR and lists one record per CDR3 protein. The profile shows about 540,000 distinct CDR3 sequences, approximately 31% of them singletons. The CDR3 is made up of 15 amino acids. Per the germline V gene, CDR1 is DFQATT and CDR2 is SNEGSKA (reference sequence). The germline V and J ends were trimmed by 1 base and 5 bases, with 17 bases remaining between them. Concerning this clonotype: The antigen remains unidentified.

Study observations and caveats: The normalized Chao1 diversity of multiple sclerosis patients was significantly lower than that of controls. TRBV5-6, TRBV5-1 and TRBV20-1 were among 4 or 5 TRBV segments more frequent in patients than controls.

Sequenced input: blood. The origin of this receptor is a girl aged 2-17 years with multiple sclerosis. The genes are TRBV20-1 and TRBJ2-5, with D possibly matching TRBD1 (8 bases). The CDR3 coding sequence is TGCAGTGCTAGAGGACAGGGGAGGGTGGAGGAGACCCAGTACTTC. Its protein is CSARGQGRVEETQYF.